These 24 T cell receptor beta chains came from one sample sequenced in a study of blood T cell repertoires in COVID-19. TCRdb keeps only in-frame clones here, not all; method: immunoSEQ multiplex PCR. The sample holds approximately 38,000 clones, roughly 89% seen once. The specimen was peripheral blood. The receptors stem from a human donor in a cohort sampled during active COVID-19.

This chain joins TRBV30 and TRBJ1-4; no firm D call. Trimming left V 7 bases short and J 0 bases short, with 9 bases between. Germline loops: CDR1 GTSNPN, CDR2 SVGIG (reference sequence). The CDR3 loop spans 13 amino acids. The CDR3 DNA reads as TGTGCCTCGCCCGGGACAACTAATGAAAAACTGTTTTTT. It encodes CASPGTTNEKLFF.

The chain has TRBV7-2 and TRBJ2-5; 12 nucleotides agree with TRBD2. V shed 2 bases, J shed 5 bases, and the junction held 3 bases outside the gene matches. Germline-derived CDR1 and CDR2 are SGHTA and FQGNSA. This CDR3 region has 15 residues. As DNA, the CDR3 is TGTGCCAGCAGCTTACTAGCGGGAGGGGGGGAGACCCAGTACTTC. Its protein is CASSLLAGGGETQYF.

The chain is built from TRBV11-3 and TRBJ2-1; TRBD2 matches 10 bases. This CDR3 contains 18 residues. Germline trimming cut 4 bases from V and 8 bases from J; bases unmatched to any gene: 17. Per germline, CDR1 SGHNT and CDR2 YENEEA. In DNA form, the CDR3 reads TGTGCCAGCAGCTCGAGACCGACCGGGACTAGCGTAGGGGATGAGCAGTTCTTC. Amino acid sequence: CASSSRPTGTSVGDEQFF.

The chain joins TRBV2 to TRBJ1-5; 7 bases line up with TRBD1. V was clipped by 8 bases and J by 3 bases; unmatched bases: 16. The CDR3 contains 17 residues. Per germline, CDR1 SNHLY and CDR2 FYNNEI. CDR3: CASGYRGQRISNQPQHF. DNA of the CDR3: TGTGCCAGCGGCTACCGGGGACAGCGAATTTCCAATCAGCCCCAGCATTTT.

J is TRBJ2-1 and V is TRBV6-5, with D perhaps TRBD2 (5 bases). CDR1 and CDR2 from the germline V gene are MNHEY and SVGAGI. CDR3 length equals 11 residues. V was trimmed by 5 bases and J by 9 bases, leaving 8 bases between them. The CDR3, as DNA: TGTGCCAGCAGTCACGGAGGTGAGCAGTTCTTC. Its translation: CASSHGGEQFF.

The J gene is TRBJ2-1, the V gene TRBV15; TRBD2 aligns across 11 bases. Germline CDR1 and CDR2: LNHNV and YYDKDF (reference sequence). This CDR3 spans 15 amino acids. The junction had 5 bases not matched to a gene; V was cut back by 5 bases and J by 5 bases. For the CDR3, the DNA is TGTGCCACCAGCGGTAGCGGGAGGGTTGACAATGAGCAGTTCTTC. Residues: CATSGSGRVDNEQFF.

The CDR3 sequence: CAISANIQGAVGYTF. CDR3 DNA: TGTGCCATCAGTGCGAATATACAGGGGGCGGTTGGCTACACCTTC. The rearrangement links TRBV10-3 to TRBJ1-2; 9 bases map to TRBD1. V trimming: 4 bases; J trimming: 7 bases; junction bases outside the gene matches: 10. The CDR3 is made up of 15 amino acids. The germline CDR1 and CDR2 sequences are ENHRY and SYGVKD.

The gene calls are TRBV5-4 and TRBJ2-3; 9 bases match TRBD2. V trimming: 4 bases; J trimming: 5 bases; junction bases outside the gene matches: 8. CDR3 length equals 15 residues. CDR1 and CDR2 (germline): SGHNT, YYREEE (reference sequence). The CDR3 sequence is CASSAQRGALDTQYF. The CDR3 DNA reads as TGTGCCAGCAGCGCACAGCGGGGGGCCTTAGATACGCAGTATTTT.

The V call is TRBV7-9, the J call TRBJ2-7, with D possibly being TRBD1 (5 bases). Germline CDR1 and CDR2: SEHNR and FQNEAQ (reference sequence). V was trimmed by 2 bases and J by 3 bases, leaving 5 bases between them. The CDR3 totals 12 residues. This CDR3 reads CASSLRGYEQYF. The CDR3 coding sequence is TGTGCCAGCAGCTTAAGGGGCTACGAGCAGTACTTC.

The chain carries TRBV18 and TRBJ2-1; TRBD1 matches at 7 bases. The length of the CDR3 is 14 residues. The V and J ends lost 4 bases and 8 bases, in that order; junction bases with no gene match: 8. CDR1 KGHSH and CDR2 LQKENI come from the germline V gene. The CDR3 loop reads CASSLRQGSHEQFF. In nucleotides, the CDR3 is TGTGCCAGCTCACTCAGACAGGGATCCCATGAGCAGTTCTTC.

The CDR3 protein is CASSMTSGTYNEQFF. The CDR3 DNA follows: TGCGCCAGCAGCATGACTAGCGGGACTTACAATGAGCAGTTCTTC. This sequence joins TRBV5-1 and TRBJ2-1; TRBD2 aligns across 11 bases. Germline CDR1 and CDR2: SGHRS and YFSETQ. This CDR3 is 15 amino acids long. J was trimmed by 4 bases and V by 4 bases; bases with no gene match: 4. Combining the CDR3 with reference TRBV5-1 and TRBJ2-1 gives the whole variable domain KAGVTQTPRYLIKTRGQQVTLSCSPISGHRSVSWYQQTPGQGLQFLFEYFSETQRNKGNFPGRFSGRQFSNSRSEMNVSTLELGDSALYLCASSMTSGTYNEQFFGPGTRLTVL.

The chain employs TRBV18 and TRBJ2-3, with TRBD1 identical over 12 bases. Per the germline V gene, CDR1 is KGHSH and CDR2 is LQKENI. Trimming cost V 4 bases and J 5 bases; bases outside gene matches: 7. The CDR3 extends over 16 amino acids. CDR3 sequence reads: CASSLSGTGGVDTQYF. CDR3 nucleotides: TGTGCCAGCTCACTATCCGGGACAGGGGGCGTAGATACGCAGTATTTT.

Points on this clone: This CDR3 is also generated by other DNA sequences in the sample. The V and J genes are TRBV2 and TRBJ2-7; D possibly corresponds to TRBD1 (6 bases). Germline CDR1 SNHLY, CDR2 FYNNEI. V was pared by 2 bases and J by 4 bases, with 9 bases between. The CDR3 contains 13 residues. CDR3 in DNA: TGTGCCAGCAGTGAATTAGGGGGTTACGAGCAGTACTTC. Protein sequence: CASSELGGYEQYF.

The CDR3 region is CASTLTGLFGYTF. The CDR3 bases are TGTGCCAGCACCCTGACAGGGTTGTTCGGCTACACCTTC. The chain joins TRBV5-5 to TRBJ1-2, with 7 bases aligning to TRBD1. The germline V gene encodes CDR1 SGHKS and CDR2 YYEKEE (reference sequence). This CDR3 is built from 13 residues. V lost 6 bases and J lost 8; bases outside the gene matches: 10.

The sample holds one count of this clone. Written as DNA, the CDR3 is TGTGCCAGCAGTTCAGCACGGGGTTTAATTTCTGGAAACACCATATATTTT. Amino acids: CASSSARGLISGNTIYF. The chain employs TRBV28 and TRBJ1-3; D not resolved. V was pared by 4 bases and J by 1 base, with 17 bases between. The CDR3 has 17 amino acids. Germline V gene lookup returns CDR1 MDHEN and CDR2 SYDVKM. Together with reference TRBV28 and TRBJ1-3, the CDR3 gives the full variable domain: DVKVTQSSRYLVKRTGEKVFLECVQDMDHENMFWYRQDPGLGLRLIYFSYDVKMKEKGDIPEGYSVSREKKERFSLILESASTNQTSMYLCASSSARGLISGNTIYFGEGSWLTVV.

Concerning this clone itself: The germline gene is not matched at one end of the junction; a read error may be the cause. V is TRBV4-1 and J is TRBJ1-1; TRBD1 agrees at 10 bases. Per germline, CDR1 MGHRA and CDR2 YSYEKL. The CDR3 spans 18 residues. The CDR3 nucleotides are TGCGCCAGCAGACAAGCAACTCGGAACGACAGGGGGCCTACTGAAGCTTTCTTT. Translation gives CASRQATRNDRGPTEAFF.

The genes are TRBV3-1 (or the pseudogene TRBV3-2) and TRBJ2-7; D gene uncertain. There are 13 residues in the CDR3. Per germline, CDR1 LGHDT and CDR2 YNNKEL (reference sequence). V was cut by 1 base and J by 6 bases, with 10 bases left in between. The CDR3 sequence: CASSQVVAVEQYF. DNA of the CDR3: TGTGCCAGCAGCCAAGTGGTTGCGGTCGAGCAGTACTTC.

The V call is TRBV4-3, the J call TRBJ2-5; D might be TRBD1 (5 bases). Germline V CDR1 and CDR2: LGHNA, YSLEER. The CDR3 length is 15 residues. V was trimmed by 1 base and J by 5 bases, leaving 14 bases between them. CDR3 DNA sequence: TGCGCCAGCAGCCAAGGTCAGGGCCTGGGGGAGACCCAGTACTTC. Translation: CASSQGQGLGETQYF.

This rearrangement joins TRBV30 to TRBJ2-1; 7 bases map to TRBD1. This CDR3 has 14 residues. The V gene's germline CDR1 is GTSNPN and CDR2 SVGIG (reference sequence). The V gene end was trimmed by 2 bases and the J gene end by 4 bases; junction bases not matched to a gene: 5. As DNA, the CDR3 is TGTGCCTGGAGTAGACCGGACAGGTACAATGAGCAGTTCTTC. Amino acid sequence: CAWSRPDRYNEQFF.

The chain uses TRBV10-2 and TRBJ2-3, with 12 bases identical to TRBD1. J gave up 1 base and V 0 bases, and 8 bases lay outside the gene matches. The CDR3 runs to 19 residues. Germline CDR1 and CDR2: WSHSY and SAAADI. As DNA, the CDR3 is TGCGCCAGCAGTGAGTCGAAAGGGACAGGGGGCGTGGGCACAGATACGCAGTATTTT. Translation: CASSESKGTGGVGTDTQYF.

J is TRBJ2-5 and V is TRBV5-4; D is unresolved. This CDR3 has 13 amino acids. CDR1 and CDR2 (germline): SGHNT, YYREEE (reference sequence). V was pared by 7 bases and J by 5 bases, with 15 bases between. CDR3 nucleotide sequence: TGTGCCAGCCGCCCCGCGGTCAGCGAGACCCAGTACTTC. This encodes CASRPAVSETQYF.

The chain links TRBV7-9 to TRBJ2-2, with D possibly TRBD1 on 5 matching bases. CDR1 is SEHNR, CDR2 FQNEAQ, per germline (reference sequence). Between the trimmed V and J ends, which lost 1 base and 12 bases, there was a span of 6 bases. CDR3 length: 11 residues. CDR3 loop: CASSLDRQLFF. The DNA for the CDR3 is TGTGCCAGCAGCTTAGACAGGCAGCTGTTTTTT.

This clone was detected once. V usage is TRBV15 and J usage is TRBJ2-3; TRBD2 is a possible D gene (7 bases). CDR3 length equals 16 residues. Trimming took 0 bases from V and 2 from J, leaving 12 bases between them. Germline V lookup: CDR1 LNHNV, CDR2 YYDKDF (reference sequence). The CDR3 nucleotides are TGTGCCACCAGCAGAGATAAGGCGGGGGCCACAGATACGCAGTATTTT. Translation: CATSRDKAGATDTQYF.

The V call is TRBV6-5, the J call TRBJ1-4; perhaps TRBD1 as D (6 bases). CDR1 and CDR2 (germline): MNHEY, SVGAGI. The CDR3 has 16 residues. V gave up 2 bases and J gave up 2 bases, with 12 bases separating them. CDR3 residues: CASSYGTGPTNEKLFF. In nucleotides, the CDR3 is TGTGCCAGCAGTTACGGAACAGGGCCGACTAATGAAAAACTGTTTTTT.